These T cell receptor beta chains were read from a single sample in a study of blood T cell repertoires in COVID-19. Produced via immunoSEQ multiplex PCR; TCRdb's table is partial and in-frame only. Seen here are 250,000 to 300,000 clones, approximately 89% observed once, and the top ten hold 9.5% to 13%. The sequenced sample was peripheral blood. These receptor sequences come from a woman aged 65 to 85 with COVID-19, enrolled during active disease. CDR3s include the opening cysteine and the closing phenylalanine or tryptophan. The order of the fields is D gene, J gene, V gene, clone size, CDR3 protein, CDR3 DNA. The D gene is left open where the match is weak. Clone size appears in some rows only: once, few, many, or a class for an expanded clone.

>TRBD1|TRBJ2-3|TRBV7-2|NA
CASSLQGAKVDTQYF
TGTGCCAGCAGCTTGCAGGGGGCGAAGGTAGATACGCAGTATTTT
>TRBD2|TRBJ2-3|TRBV3-1/TRBV3-2|NA
CASSHEPSGRTDTQYF
TGTGCCAGCAGCCATGAGCCAAGCGGGAGGACAGATACGCAGTATTTT
>NA|TRBJ2-7|TRBV28|NA
CASSHNGLPSYEQYF
TGTGCCAGCAGTCATAACGGACTACCTTCCTACGAGCAGTACTTC
>NA|TRBJ2-5|TRBV6-5|NA
CASRDDTLETQYF
TGTGCCAGCAGAGACGACACTTTGGAGACCCAGTACTTC
>NA|TRBJ2-7|TRBV5-8|NA
CASSPFYEQYF
TGTGCCAGCAGCCCCTTCTACGAGCAGTACTTC
>NA|TRBJ1-1|TRBV28|NA
CASSQGFTEAFF
TGTGCCAGCAGCCAGGGATTTACTGAAGCTTTCTTT
>TRBD2|TRBJ2-1|TRBV19|NA
CASSNPGRSYNEQFF
TGTGCCAGTAGTAATCCCGGGAGGAGCTACAATGAGCAGTTCTTC
>NA|TRBJ2-1|TRBV7-8|NA
CASSRGQSEQFF
TGTGCCAGCAGCCGGGGGCAAAGCGAGCAGTTCTTC
>NA|TRBJ1-6|TRBV19|NA
CASSIGGDSPLHF
TGTGCCAGTAGTATTGGGGGGGACTCACCCCTCCACTTT
>TRBD2|TRBJ2-1|TRBV24-1|NA
CATSDRGGHQPKSSYNEQFF
TGTGCCACCAGTGACCGGGGGGGACACCAACCCAAAAGCTCCTACAATGAGCAGTTCTTC
>NA|TRBJ1-2|TRBV29-1|few
CSVPGQSNYGYTF
TGCAGCGTCCCCGGACAGTCTAACTATGGCTACACCTTC
>TRBD1|TRBJ2-3|TRBV30|NA
CAWTGTGEGVDTQYF
TGTGCCTGGACCGGGACAGGGGAAGGCGTCGATACGCAGTATTTT
>NA|TRBJ1-5|TRBV7-9|NA
CASSRRLTGYSNQPQHF
TGTGCCAGCAGCCGACGGCTGACAGGTTATAGCAATCAGCCCCAGCATTTT
>TRBD1|TRBJ1-4|TRBV5-1|NA
CASSFAGTANEKLFF
TGCGCCAGCAGCTTCGCCGGGACAGCTAATGAAAAACTGTTTTTT
>TRBD1|TRBJ1-1|TRBV5-1|NA
CASSLARDRADTEAFF
TGCGCCAGCAGCTTGGCCCGGGACAGGGCTGACACTGAAGCTTTCTTT
>TRBD1|TRBJ1-1|TRBV4-3|NA
CASSQTGTGVNTEAFF
TGCGCCAGCAGCCAAACCGGGACAGGCGTGAACACTGAAGCTTTCTTT
>NA|TRBJ2-5|TRBV18|NA
CASSPRSGHQETQYF
TGTGCCAGCTCACCACGGTCAGGCCACCAAGAGACCCAGTACTTC
>NA|TRBJ2-5|TRBV18|NA
CASSPSGIETQYF
TGTGCCAGCTCACCATCGGGAATAGAGACCCAGTACTTC
>NA|TRBJ1-5|TRBV7-9|NA
CASSLEGYQPQHF
TGTGCCAGCAGCTTAGAGGGGTATCAGCCCCAGCATTTT
>TRBD1|TRBJ1-5|TRBV5-1|few
CASSLDGYIRQGSNQPQHF
TGCGCCAGCAGCTTAGATGGTTATATAAGACAGGGTAGCAATCAGCCCCAGCATTTT
>TRBD1|TRBJ2-3|TRBV11-3|NA
CASSLRTGVLDTQYF
TGTGCCAGCAGCTTAAGGACAGGGGTATTAGATACGCAGTATTTT
>NA|TRBJ1-6|TRBV11-3|NA
CASSLDLDSPLHF
TGTGCCAGCAGCTTAGACTTAGATTCACCCCTCCACTTT
>NA|TRBJ2-2|TRBV4-3|NA
CASSQDGGYAGELFF
TGCGCCAGCAGCCAAGATGGGGGCTATGCCGGGGAGCTGTTTTTT
>NA|TRBJ2-7|TRBV6-2/TRBV6-3|NA
CASSPTGRQSSYEQYF
TGTGCCAGCAGCCCGACAGGTCGGCAAAGCTCCTACGAGCAGTACTTC
>TRBD1|TRBJ2-3|TRBV27|NA
CASSLSLGGPTDTQYF
TGTGCCAGCAGTTTATCGCTAGGGGGCCCGACAGATACGCAGTATTTT
>TRBD1|TRBJ1-5|TRBV19|NA
CASSIKAGTGTDSNQPQHF
TGTGCCAGTAGTATAAAAGCCGGGACAGGGACCGATAGCAATCAGCCCCAGCATTTT
>TRBD2|TRBJ2-1|TRBV11-2|NA
CASSLGTSYNEQFF
TGTGCCAGCAGCTTAGGGACTAGCTACAATGAGCAGTTCTTC
>NA|TRBJ1-4|TRBV5-7|NA
CASSLVVGRGEVKLFF
TGTGCCAGCAGCTTGGTTGTCGGCAGGGGAGAGGTAAAACTGTTTTTT
>NA|TRBJ1-4|TRBV11-2|NA
CASSTIRGYGEKLFF
TGTGCCAGCTCCACGATTCGGGGGTACGGTGAAAAACTGTTTTTT
>TRBD2|TRBJ2-1|TRBV5-1|once
CASLADGYNEQFF
TGCGCCAGCCTAGCGGACGGTTACAATGAGCAGTTCTTC
>TRBD2|TRBJ2-3|TRBV4-2|NA
CASSQDRGLSGGRADTDTQYF
TGTGCCAGCAGCCAAGATCGAGGTCTTTCTGGCGGGAGAGCAGACACAGATACGCAGTATTTT
>TRBD1|TRBJ1-1|TRBV10-3|NA
CAISLDRENTEAFF
TGTGCCATCAGCCTAGACAGGGAAAACACTGAAGCTTTCTTT
>NA|TRBJ2-5|TRBV7-9|NA
CASSSRPLGEETQYF
TGTGCCAGCAGCTCCCGGCCCTTAGGGGAAGAGACCCAGTACTTC
>TRBD2|TRBJ2-7|TRBV7-9|NA
CASSPGGLAVYEQYF
TGTGCCAGCAGCCCGGGGGGACTAGCGGTCTACGAGCAGTACTTC
>NA|TRBJ2-3|TRBV3-1/TRBV3-2|NA
CASSQGLNTDTQYF
TGTGCCAGCAGCCAAGGTCTAAACACAGATACGCAGTATTTT
>NA|TRBJ2-5|TRBV19|NA
CASSDLQRAETQYF
TGTGCCAGTAGTGACCTGCAGAGAGCGGAGACCCAGTACTTC
>TRBD1|TRBJ1-2|TRBV5-1|NA
CASSGTGGTYGYTF
TGCGCCAGCAGTGGGACAGGGGGTACCTATGGCTACACCTTC
>NA|TRBJ1-1|TRBV7-3|NA
CASSLTLRVTHTEAFF
TGTGCCAGCAGCTTAACGTTAAGAGTAACTCACACTGAAGCTTTCTTT
>NA|TRBJ2-4|TRBV6-2/TRBV6-3|NA
CASSYYGFKETTMLAKNIQYF
TGTGCCAGCAGTTACTACGGGTTCAAAGAGACTACCATGCTAGCCAAAAACATTCAGTACTTC
>NA|TRBJ1-1|TRBV4-1|NA
CASSQAGTLNTEAFF
TGCGCCAGCAGCCAAGCGGGGACACTAAACACTGAAGCTTTCTTT
>TRBD2|TRBJ2-1|TRBV4-1|NA
CASRGTSGSSYNEQFF
TGCGCCAGCAGAGGGACTAGCGGGAGCTCCTACAATGAGCAGTTCTTC
>TRBD1|TRBJ2-1|TRBV29-1|NA
CSVTGVRNEQFF
TGCAGCGTGACAGGGGTTAGGAATGAGCAGTTCTTC
>TRBD2|TRBJ2-1|TRBV6-2/TRBV6-3|NA
CASSISGRPYNEQFF
TGTGCCAGCAGCATTAGCGGGAGGCCCTACAATGAGCAGTTCTTC
>NA|TRBJ2-7|TRBV2|NA
CASTERTGYYEQYF
TGTGCCAGCACTGAACGAACAGGGTACTACGAGCAGTACTTC
>TRBD1|TRBJ2-7|TRBV29-1|NA
CSVANVQGAEQYF
TGCAGCGTTGCCAACGTACAGGGGGCCGAGCAGTACTTC
>TRBD2|TRBJ2-1|TRBV5-1|NA
CASTVAGPSYNEQFF
TGCGCCAGCACCGTAGCGGGACCCTCTTACAATGAGCAGTTCTTC
>NA|TRBJ2-7|TRBV12-5|NA
CARWGQGGLVCEYEQYF
TGTGCTAGGTGGGGGCAGGGGGGCCTTGTGTGTGAGTACGAGCAGTACTTC
>TRBD1|TRBJ1-1|TRBV9|NA
CASSVKGGWTEAFF
TGTGCCAGCAGCGTTAAAGGGGGCTGGACTGAAGCTTTCTTT
>NA|TRBJ2-2|TRBV28|once
CASSLRVGNTGELFF
TGTGCCAGCAGTCTCAGGGTCGGGAACACCGGGGAGCTGTTTTTT
>TRBD2|TRBJ2-7|TRBV6-5|few
CASSSRTSGSYEQYF
TGTGCCAGCAGTTCCCGGACTAGCGGGAGCTACGAGCAGTACTTC
>TRBD2|TRBJ2-7|TRBV3-1/TRBV3-2|NA
CASSQLAASYEQYF
TGTGCCAGCAGCCAGCTAGCGGCCTCCTACGAGCAGTACTTC
>NA|TRBJ2-1|TRBV10-3|NA
CAISESAGAENEQFF
TGTGCCATCAGTGAGTCTGCAGGGGCGGAGAATGAGCAGTTCTTC
>TRBD1|TRBJ2-7|TRBV5-6|NA
CASSSRDREFDEQYF
TGTGCCAGCAGCTCCCGGGACAGGGAATTCGACGAGCAGTACTTC
>NA|TRBJ2-3|TRBV28|NA
CASSGPGLNTDTQYF
TGTGCCAGCAGTGGACCGGGACTCAACACAGATACGCAGTATTTT
>NA|TRBJ2-2|TRBV3-1/TRBV3-2|NA
CASLLRGTGELFF
TGTGCCAGCCTTCTTCGGGGCACCGGGGAGCTGTTTTTT
>TRBD2|TRBJ2-7|TRBV7-9|NA
CASSLDYWTSGLEQYF
TGTGCCAGCAGCTTAGACTACTGGACTAGCGGTCTCGAGCAGTACTTC
>NA|TRBJ2-7|TRBV4-2|NA
CASSQDGGALTYEQYF
TGTGCCAGCAGCCAAGATGGCGGGGCACTCACCTACGAGCAGTACTTC